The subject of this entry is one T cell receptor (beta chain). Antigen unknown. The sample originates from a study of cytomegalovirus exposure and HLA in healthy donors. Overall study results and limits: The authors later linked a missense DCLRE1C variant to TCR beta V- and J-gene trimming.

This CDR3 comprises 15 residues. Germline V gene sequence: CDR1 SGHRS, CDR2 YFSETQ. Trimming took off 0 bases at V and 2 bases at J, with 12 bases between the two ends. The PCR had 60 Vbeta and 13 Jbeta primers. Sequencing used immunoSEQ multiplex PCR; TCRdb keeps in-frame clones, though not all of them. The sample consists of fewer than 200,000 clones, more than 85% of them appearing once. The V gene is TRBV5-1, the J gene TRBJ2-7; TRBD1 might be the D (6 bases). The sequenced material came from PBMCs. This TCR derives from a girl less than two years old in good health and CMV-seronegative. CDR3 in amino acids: CASSLAGTTAYEQYF. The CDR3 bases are TGCGCCAGCAGCTTGGCCGGGACAACAGCCTACGAGCAGTACTTC.